Listed below are T cell receptor beta chains from one sample, sequenced in a study of OX40 agonist ivuxolimab in advanced cancers. TCRdb's copy holds only in-frame clones and misses some; the assay was immunoSEQ multiplex PCR. The sample has 95,000 to 100,000 clones, just under 95% seen once. This specimen was CD4+ or CD8+ T cells sorted from blood, taken in a trial of the OX40 agonist ivuxolimab. The receptors were sampled from an adult with an advanced solid tumor such as melanoma, head and neck, liver or kidney cancer. Each CDR3 is given with its conserved first and last residue. The D gene is left open where the match is weak. Clone size is stated in some rows and not others, as once, few, many or a class when expanded.

clone_size	d_call	v_call	j_call	cdr3_nt	cdr3_aa
-	-	TRBV6-6	TRBJ2-5	TGTGCCAGCAGTTACTCCTTTGTCCGGCAAGAGACCCAGTACTTC	CASSYSFVRQETQYF
-	TRBD2	TRBV4-1	TRBJ2-7	TGCGCCAGCAGCCGACTAGCGGGTCTCTACGAGCAGTACTTC	CASSRLAGLYEQYF
-	TRBD1	TRBV27	TRBJ1-2	TGTGCCAGCAGTCCAGAGCCGCAGGGACAGCCTTATGGCTACACCTTC	CASSPEPQGQPYGYTF
-	-	TRBV15	TRBJ2-7	TGTGCCACCAGTCGGGACTGGGCCTACGAGCAGTACTTC	CATSRDWAYEQYF
-	-	TRBV5-1	TRBJ1-1	TGCGCCAGCAGCTTAGACAGCGCGAACACTGAAGCTTTCTTT	CASSLDSANTEAFF
-	TRBD2	TRBV10-3	TRBJ2-1	TGTGCCATCAGTGAGACTAGCGGGAGTAAAATCATGGGGGAACATGAGCAGTTCTTC	CAISETSGSKIMGEHEQFF
-	-	TRBV2	TRBJ1-1	TGTGCCAGCAGACGTGGGGGGGAGGGCACTGAAGCTTTCTTT	CASRRGGEGTEAFF
few	TRBD1	TRBV19	TRBJ1-6	TGTGCCAGTAGTGCTTCGGACAGGGGCTTTAATTCACCCCTCCACTTT	CASSASDRGFNSPLHF
-	TRBD1	TRBV4-2	TRBJ1-2	TGTGCCAGCAGCCACGCCCCCGGGGAGGACAGGTGGGAGGGCTACACCTTC	CASSHAPGEDRWEGYTF
-	-	TRBV30	TRBJ1-1	TGTGCCTGGGCCTTCTGGCCAGGGGACACTGAAGCTTTCTTT	CAWAFWPGDTEAFF
-	TRBD1	TRBV28	TRBJ1-3	TGTGCCAGCAGTTTATCTGGCAGGGGGAAGGGCACCATATATTTT	CASSLSGRGKGTIYF
-	-	TRBV9	TRBJ1-6	TGTGCCAGCGGTTCCATTAGGCATTCACCCCTCCACTTT	CASGSIRHSPLHF
-	-	TRBV7-3	TRBJ2-5	TGTGCCAGCAGCCTCAGGGCAGGCCTTCAAGAGACCCAGTACTTC	CASSLRAGLQETQYF
-	TRBD1	TRBV6-1	TRBJ2-5	TGTGCCAGCAGTGTCTTGAAAGGGACAGCGATTCAAGAGACCCAGTACTTC	CASSVLKGTAIQETQYF
-	TRBD2	TRBV11-2	TRBJ2-1	TGTGCCAGCAGCTCCCGGAAGGGCGGGGGGTACAATGAGCAGTTCTTC	CASSSRKGGGYNEQFF
-	-	TRBV2	TRBJ1-2	TGTGCCAGTTGGGGCCAGGGTTACGGCTACACCTTC	CASWGQGYGYTF
-	-	TRBV10-3	TRBJ2-7	TGTGCCATCAGTGCTGGCAGAGTCTACGAGCAGTACTTC	CAISAGRVYEQYF
-	-	TRBV28	TRBJ2-1	TGTGCCAGCAGTCCCGGGCAGGGACGTAGTAATGAGCAGTTCTTC	CASSPGQGRSNEQFF
-	TRBD2	TRBV12-5	TRBJ2-1	TGTGCTAGTGGCACCACTAGGGGACTAGCGGGACTCTATGAGCAGTTCTTC	CASGTTRGLAGLYEQFF
-	-	TRBV2	TRBJ1-6	TGTGCCAGCAGTGAGAGGGGTACAATCGGTTCACCCCTCCACTTT	CASSERGTIGSPLHF
-	-	TRBV6-6	TRBJ2-5	TGTGCCAGCAGTCCCGAGGGAGAGACCCAGTACTTC	CASSPEGETQYF
-	-	TRBV6-6	TRBJ1-2	TGTGCCAGCAGTTACGGGCAGGATGGCTACACCTTC	CASSYGQDGYTF
few	-	TRBV6-5	TRBJ1-1	TGTGCCAGCAGTTACTCCGGGGGAACTGAAGCTTTCTTT	CASSYSGGTEAFF
-	TRBD1	TRBV6-5	TRBJ2-1	TGTGCCAGCACCCCTCAGGGGGCGGGAAAGCAGTTCTTC	CASTPQGAGKQFF
-	-	TRBV29-1	TRBJ2-7	TGCAGCGCGGCCTGGGTCTCCTACGAGCAGTACTTC	CSAAWVSYEQYF
-	TRBD1	TRBV25-1	TRBJ2-5	TGTGCCAGCAGTAAGGGGACAGGTCTACAAGAGACCCAGTACTTC	CASSKGTGLQETQYF
-	TRBD2	TRBV4-1	TRBJ2-1	TGCGCCAGCAGCCAATCTTCGGCGGGGGGTTACAATGAGCAGTTCTTC	CASSQSSAGGYNEQFF